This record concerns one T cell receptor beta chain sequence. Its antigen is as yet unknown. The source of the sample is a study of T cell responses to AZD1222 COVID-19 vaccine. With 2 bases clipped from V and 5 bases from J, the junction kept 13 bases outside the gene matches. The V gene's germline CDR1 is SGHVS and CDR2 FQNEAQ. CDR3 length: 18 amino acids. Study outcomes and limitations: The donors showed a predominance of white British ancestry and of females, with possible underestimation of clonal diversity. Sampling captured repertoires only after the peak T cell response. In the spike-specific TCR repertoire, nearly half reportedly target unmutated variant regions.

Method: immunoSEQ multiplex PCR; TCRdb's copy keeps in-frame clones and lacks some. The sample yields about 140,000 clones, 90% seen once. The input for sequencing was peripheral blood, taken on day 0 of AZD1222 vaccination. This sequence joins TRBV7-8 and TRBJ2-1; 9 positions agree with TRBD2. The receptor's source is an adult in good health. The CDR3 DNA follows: TGTGCCAGCAGCTTAAATTTTATGACTAGCGGACGACACAATGAGCAGTTCTTC. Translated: CASSLNFMTSGRHNEQFF. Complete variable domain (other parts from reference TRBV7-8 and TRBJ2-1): GAGVSQSPRYKVAKRGQDVALRCDPISGHVSLFWYQQALGQGPEFLTYFQNEAQLDKSGLPSDRFFAERPEGSVSTLKIQRTQQEDSAVYLCASSLNFMTSGRHNEQFFGPGTRLTVL.